The T cell receptor beta chain described here comes from a study of T-cell reconstitution after alpha-beta-depleted transplantation in children. Study-wide points: At one year after transplant, newly produced T cells mostly accounted for T-cell counts and diversity.

The CDR3 is made up of 13 amino acids. Germline lookup yields CDR1 SGHRS and CDR2 YFSETQ. Trimming shortened V by 6 bases and J by 0 bases, and 9 bases separated the two germline ends. At least ten counts were recorded for this clonotype. Antigen unknown. During its preparation, the TCRbeta library received unique molecular identifiers. One entry per CDR3 protein, called by TCRdb with MiXCR from the PCR reads. The table has roughly 100,000 distinct CDR3 sequences, about 8% seen once; the top ten hold roughly 17%. Sequenced material: PBMCs, taken before TCRalphabeta/CD19-depleted stem cell transplant. The receptor was derived from a boy younger than 10 with acute lymphoblastic leukemia, due to receive a stem cell transplant. The chain joins TRBV5-1 to TRBJ1-1; D may be TRBD1 (6 bases). The CDR3 region has the DNA TGCGCCAGCAAAGGGGGGATGAACACTGAAGCTTTCTTT. It is translated as CASKGGMNTEAFF.